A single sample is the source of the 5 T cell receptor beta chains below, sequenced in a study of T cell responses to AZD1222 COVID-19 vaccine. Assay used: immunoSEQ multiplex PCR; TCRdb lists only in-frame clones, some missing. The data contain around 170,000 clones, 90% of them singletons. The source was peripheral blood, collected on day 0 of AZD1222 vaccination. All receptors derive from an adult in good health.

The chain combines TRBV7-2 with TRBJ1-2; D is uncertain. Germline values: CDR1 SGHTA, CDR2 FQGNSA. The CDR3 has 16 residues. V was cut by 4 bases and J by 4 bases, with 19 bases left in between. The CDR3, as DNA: TGTGCCAGCAGCTCCGCCACCTCCCGGGGAGTCTATGGCTACACCTTC. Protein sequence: CASSSATSRGVYGYTF. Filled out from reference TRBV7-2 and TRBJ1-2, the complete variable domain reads GAGVSQSPSNKVTEKGKDVELRCDPISGHTALYWYRQSLGQGLEFLIYFQGNSAPDKSGLPSDRFSAERTGGSVSTLTIQRTQQEDSAVYLCASSSATSRGVYGYTFGSGTRLTVV.

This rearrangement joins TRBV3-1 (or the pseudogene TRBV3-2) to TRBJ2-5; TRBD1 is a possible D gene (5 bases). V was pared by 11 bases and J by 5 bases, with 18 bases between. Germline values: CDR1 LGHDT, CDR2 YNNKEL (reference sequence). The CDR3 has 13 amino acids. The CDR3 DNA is TGTGCCTCCCACTGGGGCCAGACGGAGACCCAGTACTTC. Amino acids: CASHWGQTETQYF.

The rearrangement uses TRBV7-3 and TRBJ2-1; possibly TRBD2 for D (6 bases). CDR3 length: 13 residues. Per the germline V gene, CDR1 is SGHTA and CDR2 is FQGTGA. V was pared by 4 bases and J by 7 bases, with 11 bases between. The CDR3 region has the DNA TGTGCCAGCAGCTCACTAGCCCAAAATGAGCAGTTCTTC. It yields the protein CASSSLAQNEQFF.

In DNA, the CDR3 is TGTGCCAGTGTTGACTTAGAGAGGGCTTTCTTT. Translated: CASVDLERAFF. The chain has TRBV6-5 and TRBJ1-1; D is uncertain. CDR1 is MNHEY and CDR2 is SVGAGI in the germline V gene. CDR3 length: 11 residues. V was cut by 9 bases and J by 11 bases, with 16 bases left in between.

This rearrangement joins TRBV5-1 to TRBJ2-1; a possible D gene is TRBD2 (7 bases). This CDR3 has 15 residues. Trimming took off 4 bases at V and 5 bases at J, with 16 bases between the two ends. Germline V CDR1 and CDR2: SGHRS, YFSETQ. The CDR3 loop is CASSPDGGRHNEQFF. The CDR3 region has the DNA TGCGCCAGCAGCCCGGACGGGGGGCGTCACAATGAGCAGTTCTTC.